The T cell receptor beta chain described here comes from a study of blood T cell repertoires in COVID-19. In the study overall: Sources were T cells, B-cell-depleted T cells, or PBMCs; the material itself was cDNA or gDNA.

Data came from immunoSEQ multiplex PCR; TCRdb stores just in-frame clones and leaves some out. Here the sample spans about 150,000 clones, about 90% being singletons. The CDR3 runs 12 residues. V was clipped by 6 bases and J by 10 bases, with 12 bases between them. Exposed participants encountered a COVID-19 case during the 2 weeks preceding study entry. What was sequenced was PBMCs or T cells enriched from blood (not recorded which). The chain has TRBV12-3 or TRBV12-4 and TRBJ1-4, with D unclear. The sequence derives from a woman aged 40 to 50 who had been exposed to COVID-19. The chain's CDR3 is CASRVGDGKLFF. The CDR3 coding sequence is TGTGCCAGCAGAGTAGGAGACGGAAAACTGTTTTTT.